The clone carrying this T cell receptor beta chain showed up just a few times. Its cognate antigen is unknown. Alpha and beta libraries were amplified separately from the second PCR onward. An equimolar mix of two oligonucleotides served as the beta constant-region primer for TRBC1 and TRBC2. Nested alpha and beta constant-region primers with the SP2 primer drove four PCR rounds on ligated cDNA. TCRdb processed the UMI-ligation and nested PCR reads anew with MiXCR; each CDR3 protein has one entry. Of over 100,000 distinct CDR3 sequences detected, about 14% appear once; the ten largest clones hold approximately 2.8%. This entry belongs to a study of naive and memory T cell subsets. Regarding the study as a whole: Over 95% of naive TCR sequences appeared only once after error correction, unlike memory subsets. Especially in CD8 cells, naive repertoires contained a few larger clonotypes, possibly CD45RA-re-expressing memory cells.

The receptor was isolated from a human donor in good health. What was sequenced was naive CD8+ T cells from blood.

The CDR3 region has the DNA TGTGCCAGCAGCTCACCGACTAGCGGGTCAAGGCGTGACGAGCAGTACTTC. This gives the protein CASSSPTSGSRRDEQYF. The genes are TRBV7-9 and TRBJ2-7, with TRBD2 matching over 10 bases. The V and J ends lost 4 bases and 5 bases, in that order; junction bases with no gene match: 14. Germline V lookup: CDR1 SEHNR, CDR2 FQNEAQ (reference sequence). The length of the CDR3 is 17 residues.